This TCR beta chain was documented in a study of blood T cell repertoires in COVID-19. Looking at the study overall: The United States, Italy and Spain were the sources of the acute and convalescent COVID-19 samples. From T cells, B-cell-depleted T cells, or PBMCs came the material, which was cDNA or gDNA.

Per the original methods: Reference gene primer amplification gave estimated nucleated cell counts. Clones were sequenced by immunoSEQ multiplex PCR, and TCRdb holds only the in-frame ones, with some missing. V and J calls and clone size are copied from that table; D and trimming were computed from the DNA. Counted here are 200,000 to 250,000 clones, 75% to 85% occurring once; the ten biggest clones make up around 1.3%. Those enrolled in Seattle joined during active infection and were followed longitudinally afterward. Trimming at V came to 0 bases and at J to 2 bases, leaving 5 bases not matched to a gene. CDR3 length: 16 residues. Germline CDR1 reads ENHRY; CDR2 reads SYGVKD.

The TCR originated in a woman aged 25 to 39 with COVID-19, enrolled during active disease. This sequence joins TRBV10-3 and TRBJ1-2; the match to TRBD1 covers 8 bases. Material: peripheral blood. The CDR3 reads CAISESSRGQNYGYTF. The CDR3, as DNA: TGTGCCATCAGTGAGTCGTCCAGGGGGCAAAACTATGGCTACACCTTC.